This T cell receptor (beta chain) was recovered during a study of T cell responses to AZD1222 COVID-19 vaccine. Study-level information: Pooling was applied to second doses at about 4 or about 12 weeks.

Libraries were prepared by immunoSEQ multiplex PCR; TCRdb keeps only in-frame clonotypes and omits some of them. The repertoire holds 95,000 to 150,000 clones, with around 89% as singletons. For this clone: One junction end does not reproduce the germline sequence, and a read error may be involved.

Per germline, CDR1 SSHAT and CDR2 FNYEAQ (reference sequence). The CDR3 consists of 15 residues. The V call is TRBV7-7, the J call TRBJ2-1; 8 positions match TRBD1. The sequence came from an adult in good health. Sequencing was performed on peripheral blood, taken on day 0 of AZD1222 vaccination. CDR3 coding DNA: TGTGCTAGCAGCATGGACAGGGACTCCTACAATGAGCAGTTCTTC. Protein: CASSMDRDSYNEQFF.